Presented here are 6 T cell receptor beta chains from one specimen sequenced in a study of shared clonotypes between healthy human individuals. Naivety among CD8 cells was defined by CD45RO negativity and positive CCR7 selection, thereby excluding terminally differentiated effector memory CD45RA+ cells. Measured with immunoSEQ multiplex PCR; TCRdb has only the in-frame clones, and not every one. The sample records about 2 million clones, about 95% being singletons. The specimen sequenced was naive CD8+ T cells sorted from blood. The source of these receptors is a man younger than 35 in good health.

In DNA form, the CDR3 reads TGTGCCAGCAGCCCGGACGGAACGAACACCGGGGAGCTGTTTTTT. As protein: CASSPDGTNTGELFF. The chain has TRBV7-9 and TRBJ2-2; D is uncertain. CDR3 length: 15 residues. CDR1 and CDR2 from the germline V gene are SEHNR and FQNEAQ (reference sequence). Trimming pared 5 bases from V and 0 bases from J, leaving 10 bases between.

Of note for this clone: The same CDR3 arises from other DNA sequences in this sample as well. The genes are TRBV27 and TRBJ2-3, with D hard to call. The ends were cut back, 2 bases at V and 5 bases at J, with 5 bases in the middle. CDR1 and CDR2 from the germline V gene are MNHEY and SMNVEV (reference sequence). There are 12 residues in the CDR3. The CDR3 is CASSLVGDTQYF. CDR3 sequence (DNA): TGTGCCAGCAGTTTAGTGGGAGATACGCAGTATTTT.

The chain has TRBV21-1 and TRBJ2-7; no DNA check was done on the table's D call, TRBD2. TRBV21-1 is a known pseudogene. The CDR3 totals 15 residues. CDR3 in DNA: TGTGCCAGCAGCTTGGGTGGAGGGGACTCCTACGAGCAGTACTTC. The encoded protein is CASSLGGGDSYEQYF.

This chain's CDR3 is CASSVGAGVDSGQYF. DNA for the CDR3: TGTGCCAGCAGCGTAGGGGCAGGGGTAGACTCCGGGCAGTACTTC. The gene calls are TRBV9 and TRBJ2-7; a possible D gene is TRBD1 (6 bases). CDR1 and CDR2 from the germline V gene are SGDLS and YYNGEE. The CDR3 covers 15 residues. Trimming took off 0 bases at V and 9 bases at J, with 19 bases between the two ends.

The chain carries TRBV29-1 and TRBJ2-7; weak D call: TRBD1 (5 bases). This CDR3 comprises 14 residues. From germline, CDR1 is SQVTM and CDR2 ANQGSEA. Trimming shortened V by 4 bases and J by 0 bases, and 13 bases separated the two germline ends. CDR3 nucleotides: TGCAGCGTTGGTTTCCAGGGAAGCTCCTACGAGCAGTACTTC. It specifies CSVGFQGSSYEQYF.

This chain links TRBV13 with TRBJ2-7, with a weak D call TRBD1 (6 bases). The germline gives CDR1 PRHDT, CDR2 FYEKMQ (reference sequence). This CDR3 has 13 amino acids. The V and J ends lost 7 bases and 1 base respectively, with 11 bases between them. CDR3 loop: CASNHRESYEQYF. CDR3 in DNA: TGTGCCAGCAACCACAGGGAGTCCTACGAGCAGTACTTC.